The clone carrying this TCR beta chain was detected a few times. Its antigen is unidentified. Trimming removed 1 base at V and 4 bases at J, with 25 bases between. The CDR3 covers 19 residues. Germline V gene lookup returns CDR1 LNHDA and CDR2 SQIVND (reference sequence). Clones were sequenced by immunoSEQ multiplex PCR, and TCRdb holds only the in-frame ones, with some missing. The top ten hold over 20% of the sample, which has about 20,000 clones, over 65% seen once. This sample was taken from a study of OX40 agonist ivuxolimab in advanced cancers. At the level of the study: Ivuxolimab, which is an agonistic anti-OX40 (CD134) antibody, was administered to the patients. In three patients, partial responses were observed, one with hepatocellular carcinoma and two with cutaneous melanoma.

General study findings and limits: Relative to CD4+, CD8+ T cells held more expanded clones on average.

The source was CD4+ or CD8+ T cells sorted from blood, collected in a trial of the OX40 agonist ivuxolimab. The rearrangement links TRBV19 to TRBJ1-1; D gene ambiguous. The source is an adult with an advanced solid tumor such as melanoma, head and neck, liver or kidney cancer. The CDR3 sequence is CASSIGMGGGLRVGTEAFF. For the CDR3, the DNA is TGTGCCAGTAGTATAGGAATGGGCGGAGGTTTGCGGGTAGGCACTGAAGCTTTCTTT.